The clone carrying this TCR beta chain came up a few times. Antigen: not known. The data belong to a study of breast tumors, draining lymph nodes, adjacent tissues. Study-level points and caveats: Data fit most tumor T cells coming from lymph node, expanding in tumor.

From the multiplex PCR reads, TCRdb called clonotypes with MiXCR, one entry per CDR3 protein. The sample contains approximately 250,000 distinct CDR3 sequences, less than 35% of which appear only once. The CDR3 is 15 residues long. The germline V gene encodes CDR1 MDHEN and CDR2 SYDVKM. V was clipped by 6 bases and J by 4 bases; unmatched bases: 8. The lymph nodes were axillary draining lymph nodes from breast cancer patients. The receptor comes from a female donor with breast cancer. Some clones in this sample may be carry-over from other donors' samples. V gene TRBV28 combines with J gene TRBJ2-7, with 11 bases identical to TRBD2. The sample consisted of axillary lymph node tissue. The CDR3 reads CASSPEASGRYEQYF. As DNA, the CDR3 is TGTGCCAGCAGCCCTGAGGCTAGCGGGAGGTACGAGCAGTACTTC.